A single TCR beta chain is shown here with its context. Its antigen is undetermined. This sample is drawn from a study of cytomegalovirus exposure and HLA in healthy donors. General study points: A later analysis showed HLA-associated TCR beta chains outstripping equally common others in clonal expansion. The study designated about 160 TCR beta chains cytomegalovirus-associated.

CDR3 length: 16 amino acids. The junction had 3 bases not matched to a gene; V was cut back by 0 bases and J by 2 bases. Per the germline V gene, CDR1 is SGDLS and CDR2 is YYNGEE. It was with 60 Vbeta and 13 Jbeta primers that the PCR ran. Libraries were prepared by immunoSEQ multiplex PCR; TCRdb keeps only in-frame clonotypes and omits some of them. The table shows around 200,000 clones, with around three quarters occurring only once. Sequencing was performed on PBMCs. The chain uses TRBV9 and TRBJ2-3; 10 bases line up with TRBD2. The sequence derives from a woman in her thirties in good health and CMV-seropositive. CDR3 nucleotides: TGTGCCAGCAGCGTAGCAGCGGGGGGGCCCACAGATACGCAGTATTTT. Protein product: CASSVAAGGPTDTQYF. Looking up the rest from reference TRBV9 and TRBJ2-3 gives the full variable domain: DSGVTQTPKHLITATGQRVTLRCSPRSGDLSVYWYQQSLDQGLQFLIQYYNGEERAKGNILERFSAQQFPDLHSELNLSSLELGDSALYFCASSVAAGGPTDTQYFGPGTRLTVL.